Given below is one TCR beta chain in context. The data were taken from a study of T cells in localized non-small cell lung cancer. The CDR3 is made up of 15 amino acids. V lost 0 bases and J lost 1, with 9 bases in between. Germline CDR1 reads GTSNPN; CDR2 reads SVGIG (reference sequence). Assay: immunoSEQ multiplex PCR; the TCRdb copy retains only in-frame clones and omits some. The table has about 17,000 clones, around 87% seen once. This chain uses TRBV30 with TRBJ2-2, with D unresolved. This TCR came from a woman aged 35 to 69 with stage III lung adenocarcinoma. This specimen was peripheral blood mononuclear cells, taken before any cancer treatment. The CDR3 coding sequence is TGTGCCTGGAGTGTAGGTGGGCGGAACACCGGGGAGCTGTTTTTT. Translating gives CAWSVGGRNTGELFF.